Detailed here is one TCR beta chain. Its antigen remains unidentified. Repertoires were generated with immunoSEQ multiplex PCR, while TCRdb's copy carries only in-frame clones and drops some. This sample yields under 200,000 clones, of which around 90% are seen a single time; roughly 10% belongs to the top ten. These data originate in a study of radiation and T cells in renal cell carcinoma. CDR1 MNHNY and CDR2 SVGAGI come from the germline V gene (reference sequence). This CDR3 comprises 16 residues. V was shortened by 7 bases and J by 1 base, with 16 bases between the two germline ends. Time point defined: blood 4 weeks post-SBRT, at nephrectomy. Treatment noted: 15 Gy SBRT to primary tumor, nephrectomy 4 weeks later. Nephrectomy followed 15 Gy stereotactic body radiation by 4 weeks. The tumor was a clear cell renal cell carcinoma. Study findings and constraints: Baseline intratumoral clonotype presence is unknown without pretreatment biopsies. Top tumor clonotypes rose in blood 2 weeks post-radiation, then contracted.

The V call is TRBV6-6, the J call TRBJ2-2; D might be TRBD1 (6 bases). Sample: blood, taken from a patient whose treatment included radiotherapy and nephrectomy. The source of this sequence is a woman aged 45-60 years with renal cell carcinoma. CDR3 DNA: TGTGCCAGCATGGGGCCGCAGGGGAGGAACACCGGGGAGCTGTTTTTT. Its protein is CASMGPQGRNTGELFF.